The 26 T cell receptor beta chains listed next were all sequenced from one sample in a study of cytotoxic CD8 clonotypes in ibrutinib-treated CLL. Assay used: immunoSEQ multiplex PCR; TCRdb lists only in-frame clones, some missing. This table has hundreds of thousands of clones, about 64% appearing once. The sequenced sample was PBMCs, obtained after 36 months of ibrutinib treatment. All receptors come from a human donor with chronic lymphocytic leukemia.

V gene TRBV7-2 combines with J gene TRBJ2-7; D ambiguous. The germline gives CDR1 SGHTA, CDR2 FQGNSA. This CDR3 spans 15 amino acids. The V end lost 1 base, the J end lost 3 bases, and 13 bases lay between the germline ends. CDR3 loop: CASSLEQSRFYEQYF. The CDR3 DNA follows: TGTGCCAGCAGCTTAGAACAGTCTAGATTCTACGAGCAGTACTTC.

The DNA of the CDR3 is TGCAGCGTTAGGGCGAACTATGGCTACACCTTC. This sequence encodes CSVRANYGYTF. The rearrangement links TRBV29-1 to TRBJ1-2; no clear D gene. Trimming removed 5 bases from V and 2 bases from J, with 6 bases in between. Germline CDR1 reads SQVTM; CDR2 reads ANQGSEA. The CDR3 extends over 11 amino acids.

The CDR3 reads CSAGRLLNTEAFF. The CDR3 DNA sequence: TGCAGCGCCGGAAGGCTACTGAACACTGAAGCTTTCTTT. The chain is built from TRBV29-1 and TRBJ1-1, with no clear D. V gave up 7 bases and J gave up 0 bases, with 12 bases separating them. Germline V gene data show CDR1 as SQVTM and CDR2 as ANQGSEA. This CDR3 contains 13 residues.

The chain is built from TRBV4-1 and TRBJ1-6; D not resolved. The CDR3 runs to 17 residues. CDR1 is MGHRA, CDR2 YSYEKL, per germline. Trimming removed 4 bases from V and 9 bases from J, with 22 bases in between. The CDR3 protein is CASSPDGPWVRISPLHF. In DNA form, the CDR3 reads TGCGCCAGCAGCCCTGACGGACCCTGGGTGCGGATTTCACCCCTCCACTTT.

The CDR3 here is CSVDLGPVDTQYF. The CDR3 DNA sequence: TGCAGCGTTGATTTGGGCCCGGTGGATACGCAGTATTTT. The chain combines TRBV29-1 with TRBJ2-3; D not certain. From germline, CDR1 is SQVTM and CDR2 ANQGSEA. The CDR3 sequence is 13 residues long. The germline V and J ends were trimmed by 3 bases and 6 bases, with 13 bases remaining between them.

V and J are TRBV19 and TRBJ2-1, with D maybe TRBD1 (6 bases). CDR3 length equals 15 residues. Trimming left V 10 bases short and J 1 base short, with 17 bases between. Germline V gene sequence: CDR1 LNHDA, CDR2 SQIVND (reference sequence). The CDR3 sequence is CATSDRRMSYNEQFF. The CDR3 DNA reads TGTGCCACTTCAGACAGGCGGATGTCCTACAATGAGCAGTTCTTC. Variable domain in full (rest from reference TRBV19 and TRBJ2-1): DGGITQSPKYLFRKEGQNVTLSCEQNLNHDAMYWYRQDPGQGLRLIYYSQIVNDFQKGDIAEGYSVSREKKESFPLTVTSAQKNPTAFYLCATSDRRMSYNEQFFGPGTRLTVL.

The chain couples TRBV6-6 to TRBJ2-5, with 7 positions matching TRBD1. CDR3 length: 12 residues. The germline CDR1 and CDR2 sequences are MNHNY and SVGAGI (reference sequence). CDR3 amino acids: CGNGTAQETQYF. The CDR3 DNA follows: TGTGGGAACGGGACAGCCCAAGAGACCCAGTACTTC.

This clone was found a few times. The chain uses TRBV15 and TRBJ2-7; TRBD1 agrees at 8 bases. This CDR3 is built from 13 residues. V shed 3 bases, J shed 3 bases, and the junction held 1 base outside the gene matches. The germline V gene encodes CDR1 LNHNV and CDR2 YYDKDF (reference sequence). DNA of the CDR3: TGTGCCACCAGCAGCGGACAGGGCTACGAGCAGTACTTC. This gives the protein CATSSGQGYEQYF.

This chain connects TRBV28 to TRBJ1-2; D is unclear. The V and J ends lost 8 bases and 1 base respectively, with 11 bases between them. This CDR3 comprises 13 residues. The germline V gene has CDR1 MDHEN and CDR2 SYDVKM. CDR3 loop: CASARAGNYGYTF. In nucleotides, the CDR3 is TGTGCCAGCGCCCGGGCGGGTAACTATGGCTACACCTTC.

This clone came up a few times. Other DNA sequences from this sample encode an identical CDR3 as well. The chain uses TRBV19 and TRBJ1-2; D is uncertain. The CDR3 loop spans 13 amino acids. V was clipped by 6 bases and J by 4 bases, with 12 bases between them. CDR1 LNHDA and CDR2 SQIVND come from the germline V gene (reference sequence). This chain's CDR3 is CASSIGGGYGYTF. Written as DNA, the CDR3 is TGTGCCAGTAGCATCGGAGGTGGCTATGGCTACACCTTC.

The chain links TRBV29-1 to TRBJ2-1, with 8 bases lining up with TRBD2. The germline V gene encodes CDR1 SQVTM and CDR2 ANQGSEA. This CDR3 is built from 16 residues. With V trimmed by 1 base and J by 7 bases, 12 bases remained unmatched. The CDR3 reads CSVEASGRALGNEQFF. The CDR3 DNA reads as TGCAGCGTTGAAGCATCCGGGAGGGCCCTCGGGAATGAGCAGTTCTTC.

The gene calls are TRBV19 and TRBJ1-5, with D perhaps TRBD1 (6 bases). Looked up from germline, CDR1 is LNHDA and CDR2 is SQIVND (reference sequence). CDR3 size: 16 residues. Trimming took off 6 bases at V and 0 bases at J, with 15 bases between the two ends. The CDR3 loop is CASRMGGHVSNQPQHF. CDR3 coding DNA: TGTGCCAGTAGGATGGGGGGCCACGTTAGCAATCAGCCCCAGCATTTT.

This clone was observed a handful of times. The chain is built from TRBV6-1 and TRBJ2-7; the match to TRBD1 covers 12 bases. There are 15 residues in the CDR3. Germline CDR1 reads MNHNS; CDR2 reads SASEGT. V trimming: 0 bases; J trimming: 5 bases; junction bases outside the gene matches: 2. The CDR3, as DNA: TGTGCCAGCAGTGAAGCTGGGACAGGGGGCCACGAGCAGTACTTC. It translates to CASSEAGTGGHEQYF.

The chain recombines TRBV6-5 with TRBJ1-3; D gene unclear. Per germline, CDR1 MNHEY and CDR2 SVGAGI. With 8 bases removed from V and 0 bases from J, the gap between germline ends came to 14 bases. The CDR3 is 15 amino acids. The DNA for the CDR3 is TGTGCCAGCGGCCGGAGGCCCAGCTCTGGAAACACCATATATTTT. It is translated as CASGRRPSSGNTIYF.

The rearrangement links TRBV15 to TRBJ2-1; maybe TRBD1 (5 bases). V shed 3 bases and J shed 2 bases, with 14 bases lying between them. Germline V gene data show CDR1 as LNHNV and CDR2 as YYDKDF (reference sequence). The CDR3 extends over 16 amino acids. The CDR3 here is CATSRDRGSPYNEQFF. CDR3 nucleotide sequence: TGTGCCACCAGCAGGGATAGGGGCTCCCCCTACAATGAGCAGTTCTTC.

The chain joins TRBV4-1 to TRBJ2-7; a weak D match, TRBD1 (5 bases). Germline V lookup: CDR1 MGHRA, CDR2 YSYEKL. Trimming removed 2 bases from V and 1 base from J, with 18 bases in between. CDR3 length: 17 amino acids. The CDR3 DNA reads TGCGCCAGCAGCCAAATTTTCCGAAAGGGGTTGTCCTACGAGCAGTACTTC. It encodes CASSQIFRKGLSYEQYF.

The chain combines TRBV19 with TRBJ2-2; D unclear. CDR1 and CDR2 (germline): LNHDA, SQIVND (reference sequence). The CDR3 totals 11 residues. Trimming removed 5 bases from V and 6 bases from J, with 4 bases in between. The CDR3 DNA is TGTGCCAGTAGTCAAGCCGGGGAGCTGTTTTTT. It yields the protein CASSQAGELFF.

As regards this clone: Within the sample, other DNA sequences also encode this same CDR3. CDR3 amino acids: CASGTRDRPYEQYF. The CDR3 nucleotides are TGTGCTAGTGGTACCCGGGACAGGCCCTACGAGCAGTACTTC. This chain uses TRBV12-5 with TRBJ2-7, with TRBD1 matching 8 bases. The CDR3 extends over 14 amino acids. Germline values: CDR1 LGHNT, CDR2 FRNRAP. The V segment lost 5 bases and the J segment 2 bases; nucleotides outside the gene matches: 5.

The CDR3 region has the DNA TGTGCCAGCAGTGCACTAATCGAAAACATTCAGTACTTC. Amino acids: CASSALIENIQYF. The rearrangement uses TRBV2 and TRBJ2-4; D not resolved. CDR1 is SNHLY and CDR2 is FYNNEI in the germline V gene. There are 13 residues in the CDR3. V was shortened by 4 bases and J by 5 bases, with 9 bases between the two germline ends. Together with reference TRBV2 and TRBJ2-4, the CDR3 gives the full variable domain: EPEVTQTPSHQVTQMGQEVILRCVPISNHLYFYWYRQILGQKVEFLVSFYNNEISEKSEIFDDQFSVERPDGSNFTLKIRSTKLEDSAMYFCASSALIENIQYFGAGTRLSVL.

This chain joins TRBV9 and TRBJ2-1; D is unclear. The germline gives CDR1 SGDLS, CDR2 YYNGEE. V was clipped by 0 bases and J by 4 bases, with 5 bases between them. This CDR3 has 13 residues. CDR3 DNA sequence: TGTGCCAGCAGCGTAGGACCATACAATGAGCAGTTCTTC. Encoded protein: CASSVGPYNEQFF.

This clone was found a few times. The rearrangement uses TRBV19 and TRBJ1-6; tentatively, D is TRBD1 (5 bases). The CDR3 spans 16 residues. Looked up from germline, CDR1 is LNHDA and CDR2 is SQIVND (reference sequence). V lost 2 bases and J lost 3, with 11 bases in between. The CDR3: CASSIWARDYNSPLHF. The CDR3, as DNA: TGTGCCAGTAGTATATGGGCCAGGGACTATAATTCACCCCTCCACTTT.

The chain combines TRBV11-2 with TRBJ2-7; tentatively, D is TRBD1 (6 bases). This CDR3 region has 14 residues. V dropped 5 bases and J dropped 2 bases, with 13 bases sitting between them. Germline V lookup: CDR1 SGHAT, CDR2 FQNNGV. The chain's CDR3 is CASSLGAGAYEQYF. CDR3 coding DNA: TGTGCCAGCAGCCTGGGGGCAGGGGCCTACGAGCAGTACTTC.

V usage is TRBV6-1 and J usage is TRBJ1-3; maybe TRBD1 (5 bases). The CDR3 contains 17 residues. The V gene lost 2 bases and the J gene lost 0 bases, with 14 bases spanning the gap. Germline V gives CDR1 MNHNS, CDR2 SASEGT. CDR3: CASSEKKGFYSGNTIYF. The CDR3 coding sequence is TGTGCCAGCAGTGAAAAGAAGGGGTTCTACTCTGGAAACACCATATATTTT.

This chain uses TRBV27 with TRBJ2-3; 7 bases line up with TRBD2. The CDR3 is made up of 19 amino acids. Losses at the gene ends were 4 bases for V and 0 bases for J; bases not matched to a gene: 16. Per germline, CDR1 MNHEY and CDR2 SMNVEV (reference sequence). The CDR3 here is CASSSRWAWEGRSTDTQYF. The CDR3 nucleotides are TGTGCCAGCAGTTCACGCTGGGCTTGGGAGGGGCGAAGCACAGATACGCAGTATTTT.

This clone has more than one count but fewer than ten. The gene calls are TRBV7-3 and TRBJ2-1, with TRBD2 matching over 7 bases. There are 16 residues in the CDR3. V lost 0 bases, J lost 4 bases, and 6 bases stayed unmatched. Germline V gene lookup returns CDR1 SGHTA and CDR2 FQGTGA. The CDR3 DNA reads as TGTGCCAGCAGCTTAACGGCGGGAGCGTCATACAATGAGCAGTTCTTC. Protein sequence: CASSLTAGASYNEQFF.

This clone was detected once. The genes are TRBV25-1 and TRBJ2-7; D might be TRBD2 (6 bases). V lost 8 bases and J 4 bases, leaving 15 bases between the germline ends. CDR3 length: 13 residues. Germline CDR1 and CDR2: MGHDK and SYGVNS. The CDR3 region is CASLPTGGYEQYF. CDR3 nucleotide sequence: TGTGCCAGCCTTCCGACTGGGGGGTACGAGCAGTACTTC.